Each of the 24 T cell receptor beta chains below was sequenced from the same sample in a study of cytomegalovirus exposure and HLA in healthy donors. The study ran its PCR with 60 Vbeta and 13 Jbeta primers. Profiled with immunoSEQ multiplex PCR; TCRdb holds only in-frame clones, not every one. The sample lists tens of thousands of clones; around three quarters were seen once. Sequenced input: PBMCs. The receptors come from a male donor in good health and CMV-seropositive.

The chain carries TRBV5-1 and TRBJ2-1; 12 positions match TRBD2. After removal of 1 base from V and 6 bases from J, the junction contained 2 bases not matched to a gene. The germline V gene has CDR1 SGHRS and CDR2 YFSETQ. This CDR3 is built from 15 residues. In nucleotides, the CDR3 is TGCGCCAGCAGCTTGACTAGCGGGGGGATCAATGAGCAGTTCTTC. It translates to CASSLTSGGINEQFF.

Only a few counts were recorded for this clone. V usage is TRBV10-2 and J usage is TRBJ1-4; no definite D call. This CDR3 is 12 amino acids long. Germline lookup yields CDR1 WSHSY and CDR2 SAAADI. V lost 8 bases and J lost 4, with 8 bases in between. The CDR3 DNA reads as TGCGCCAGCGGGCGCCTTAATGAAAAACTGTTTTTT. This encodes CASGRLNEKLFF.

The chain is built from TRBV9 and TRBJ2-7; D possibly corresponds to TRBD2 (5 bases). V was trimmed by 4 bases and J by 1 base, leaving 9 bases between them. The V gene's germline CDR1 is SGDLS and CDR2 YYNGEE. The CDR3 covers 13 residues. For the CDR3, the DNA is TGTGCCAGCAGCATTACTAGTTCCTACGAGCAGTACTTC. As protein: CASSITSSYEQYF.

The chain combines TRBV18 with TRBJ2-1; the match to TRBD1 covers 9 bases. In germline, CDR1 is KGHSH, CDR2 LQKENI. V dropped 0 bases and J dropped 9; count of bases not matched to a gene: 9. There are 16 residues in the CDR3. This chain's CDR3 is CASSPPMGQGSSEQFF. CDR3 coding DNA: TGTGCCAGCTCACCACCGATGGGACAGGGTTCTTCTGAGCAGTTCTTC.

This rearrangement joins TRBV9 to TRBJ1-2, with TRBD1 matching 10 bases. This CDR3 is 15 amino acids long. The germline V gene has CDR1 SGDLS and CDR2 YYNGEE. V lost 1 base to trimming and J lost 7 bases; unmatched junction nucleotides: 7. The CDR3 sequence: CASSVTARDRGGYTF. In nucleotides, the CDR3 is TGTGCCAGCAGCGTAACGGCCCGGGACAGGGGTGGCTACACCTTC.

J is TRBJ1-2 and V is TRBV13, with TRBD1 matching 10 bases. V shed 5 bases, J shed 8 bases, and the junction held 5 bases outside the gene matches. Germline CDR1 is PRHDT and CDR2 is FYEKMQ (reference sequence). The CDR3 consists of 13 residues. The CDR3 here is CASSKGTGAGYTF. Here the CDR3 DNA reads TGTGCCAGCAGCAAGGGGACAGGGGCGGGCTACACCTTC.

This clone was seen only once. CDR3 DNA sequence: TGTGCCAGCAGCGCGGCAGGGGGCAATGAGCAGTTCTTC. It encodes CASSAAGGNEQFF. This chain links TRBV5-4 with TRBJ2-1, with 7 positions matching TRBD1. The junction had 4 bases not matched to a gene; V was cut back by 4 bases and J by 6 bases. Germline V gene lookup returns CDR1 SGHNT and CDR2 YYREEE (reference sequence). The CDR3 consists of 13 residues.

The J gene is TRBJ2-1, the V gene TRBV2; D ambiguous. V lost 5 bases and J 2 bases, leaving 4 bases between the germline ends. This CDR3 spans 12 amino acids. Per the germline V gene, CDR1 is SNHLY and CDR2 is FYNNEI. DNA for the CDR3: TGTGCCAGCAGTTCCACCTACAATGAGCAGTTCTTC. Residues: CASSSTYNEQFF.

As concerns this clone: One end of the junction varies from germline; a read error may be responsible. V and J are TRBV7-9 and TRBJ2-2; 7 nucleotides line up with TRBD2. The CDR3 is made up of 16 amino acids. Germline V gives CDR1 SEHNR, CDR2 FQNEAQ (reference sequence). CDR3 residues: CSSSLGLAENTGELFF. The DNA for the CDR3 is TGTTCCAGCAGCTTAGGTCTAGCGGAGAACACCGGGGAGCTGTTTTTT.

Notes on this clone: Other DNA sequences from this sample encode an identical CDR3 as well. This chain uses TRBV7-6 with TRBJ2-7; 8 bases are a match to TRBD2. CDR1 and CDR2 (germline): SGHVS, FNYEAQ. This CDR3 is 17 amino acids long. J gave up 0 bases and V 2 bases, and 9 bases lay outside the gene matches. The CDR3 sequence: CASSLLAGGYSSYEQYF. DNA of the CDR3: TGTGCCAGCAGCTTATTGGCGGGAGGTTATAGCTCCTACGAGCAGTACTTC. Full variable domain (rest looked up from reference TRBV7-6 and TRBJ2-7): GAGVSQSPRYKVTKRGQDVALRCDPISGHVSLYWYRQALGQGPEFLTYFNYEAQQDKSGLPNDRFSAERPEGSISTLTIQRTEQRDSAMYRCASSLLAGGYSSYEQYFGPGTRLTVT.

The chain couples TRBV4-1 to TRBJ2-1; possible D gene TRBD2, 7 bases. V lost 0 bases and J lost 7, with 16 bases in between. Germline V gene lookup returns CDR1 MGHRA and CDR2 YSYEKL. The CDR3 length is 16 residues. The CDR3 is CASSQEGWGGLNEQFF. For the CDR3, the DNA is TGCGCCAGCAGCCAAGAGGGGTGGGGGGGCCTGAATGAGCAGTTCTTC.

The rearrangement links TRBV9 to TRBJ2-1; possibly TRBD1 for D (6 bases). V lost 5 bases to trimming and J lost 4 bases, with 13 bases between them. The V gene's germline CDR1 is SGDLS and CDR2 YYNGEE. The CDR3 length is 14 residues. The CDR3 sequence: CASSSRGIYNEQFF. As DNA, the CDR3 is TGTGCCAGCAGTAGCAGGGGCATTTACAATGAGCAGTTCTTC.

The J gene is TRBJ1-2, the V gene TRBV7-3; D gene unclear. This CDR3 is built from 12 residues. Germline lookup yields CDR1 SGHTA and CDR2 FQGTGA. V lost 5 bases and J 8 bases, leaving 12 bases between the germline ends. CDR3 coding DNA: TGTGCCAGCAGCCTCCCTCGGGTCGGCTACACCTTC. Translation gives CASSLPRVGYTF.

V gene TRBV9 combines with J gene TRBJ2-5; a possible D gene is TRBD2 (5 bases). This CDR3 is built from 14 residues. V lost 0 bases to trimming and J lost 3 bases, with 9 bases between them. Per the germline V gene, CDR1 is SGDLS and CDR2 is YYNGEE. In DNA form, the CDR3 reads TGTGCCAGCAGCGTAGCTGCCGGGGAAGAGACCCAGTACTTC. Amino acids: CASSVAAGEETQYF.

The chain couples TRBV4-3 to TRBJ2-1; no clear D. Germline V lookup: CDR1 LGHNA, CDR2 YSLEER. Trimming cost V 4 bases and J 0 bases, with 4 bases left between them. The CDR3 has 13 residues. The CDR3, as DNA: TGCGCCAGCAGCCGCGACTCCTACAATGAGCAGTTCTTC. Encoded protein: CASSRDSYNEQFF.

The V gene is TRBV11-2, the J gene TRBJ1-1, with D uncertain. Looked up from germline, CDR1 is SGHAT and CDR2 is FQNNGV. V lost 1 base and J 7 bases, leaving 13 bases between the germline ends. The CDR3 contains 14 residues. CDR3 residues: CASSLAGAGLEAFF. CDR3 sequence (DNA): TGTGCCAGCAGCTTAGCGGGAGCAGGACTTGAAGCTTTCTTT.

This clone was detected a few times. The V gene is TRBV19, the J gene TRBJ2-5; 8 bases match TRBD1. CDR3 length equals 14 residues. The V segment lost 6 bases and the J segment 5 bases; nucleotides outside the gene matches: 8. The germline gives CDR1 LNHDA, CDR2 SQIVND (reference sequence). CDR3 sequence: CASSPKTGVETQYF. The CDR3 DNA reads TGTGCCAGTAGCCCGAAGACAGGGGTGGAGACCCAGTACTTC.

In this sample, this clone is medium-sized. The chain recombines TRBV19 with TRBJ2-7; TRBD1 matches at 7 bases. The CDR3 loop spans 16 amino acids. Germline trimming cut 5 bases from V and 4 bases from J; bases unmatched to any gene: 14. CDR1 is LNHDA, CDR2 SQIVND, per germline (reference sequence). In DNA form, the CDR3 reads TGTGCCAGTAGTCCAGGCCCGGGACAGAGAAATTACGAGCAGTACTTC. Its translation is CASSPGPGQRNYEQYF.

CDR3 nucleotides: TGTGCCAGCAGCCCAGGGTTGGGGTCGCAAGAGACCCAGTACTTC. This codes for CASSPGLGSQETQYF. The J gene is TRBJ2-5, the V gene TRBV6-5; tentative D call: TRBD1 (5 bases). Germline V gene data show CDR1 as MNHEY and CDR2 as SVGAGI. CDR3 length equals 15 residues. The V end was cut by 6 bases, the J end by 2 bases, with 16 bases between.

The CDR3 loop is CASSFASGRAGELFF. The DNA for the CDR3 is TGTGCCAGCAGCTTTGCTAGCGGCCGGGCCGGGGAGCTGTTTTTT. The J gene is TRBJ2-2, the V gene TRBV7-2, with 7 nucleotides matching TRBD2. The CDR3 length is 15 residues. CDR1 SGHTA and CDR2 FQGNSA come from the germline V gene. With V trimmed by 3 bases and J by 6 bases, 7 bases remained unmatched.

CDR3 sequence (DNA): TGTGCCAGCAGTCCCACGGTTAGCAATCAGCCCCAGCATTTT. This sequence encodes CASSPTVSNQPQHF. The chain recombines TRBV6-1 with TRBJ1-5; D is unresolved. The V and J ends lost 5 bases and 0 bases respectively, with 8 bases between them. The CDR3 has 14 residues. Per germline, CDR1 MNHNS and CDR2 SASEGT.

A single count supports this clone. CDR3 bases: TGCAGCGTTGTAATAGAGCATAGCAATCAGCCCCAGCATTTT. Residues: CSVVIEHSNQPQHF. This sequence joins TRBV29-1 and TRBJ1-5; unclear D gene. Germline assignment: CDR1 SQVTM and CDR2 ANQGSEA. V lost 4 bases to trimming and J lost 0 bases, with 10 bases between them. The CDR3 is made up of 14 amino acids.

The chain combines TRBV5-1 with TRBJ1-1; 9 bases match TRBD1. CDR1 and CDR2 from the germline V gene are SGHRS and YFSETQ. The junction had 6 bases not matched to a gene; V was cut back by 5 bases and J by 1 base. This CDR3 has 15 amino acids. The CDR3 DNA sequence: TGCGCCAGCAGACAGGGGGCAAGCCAGAACACTGAAGCTTTCTTT. This encodes CASRQGASQNTEAFF.

The chain links TRBV30 to TRBJ1-2; no reliable D call. V was cut by 2 bases and J by 4 bases, with 8 bases left in between. This CDR3 is built from 12 residues. CDR1 is GTSNPN and CDR2 is SVGIG in the germline V gene (reference sequence). The CDR3 protein is CAWSYGLYGYTF. Here the CDR3 DNA reads TGTGCCTGGAGTTACGGACTCTATGGCTACACCTTC.